This T cell receptor (beta chain) derives from a study of control samples from healthy donors and cancer patients (dated by TCRdb to about 2020). Turning to this clone: What this receptor recognizes is not known. Per-nucleotide qualities are absent, and no much larger clonotype sits a single base away.

The method behind the library was the immunoSEQ multiplex PCR assay. Drawn from immuneACCESS, this table holds only the in-frame rearrangements with V and J called that TCRdb kept. Clones are partly lost; checked studies trace under half to an unresolved V gene and leave the rest unexplained. Counted in this sample were roughly 90,000 clones; around 80% of them appeared once. The top ten clones comprise over 7.5% of the sample. The CDR3 sequence holds 15 residues, the cysteine and phenylalanine included. The sequence is cut down to CDR3 DNA, 45 bases in frame from base 1. From a lookup of the germline V gene (reference sequence), CDR1 and CDR2 are SEHNR and FQNEAQ. After removal of 7 bases from V and 7 bases from J, the junction retains 10 bases not matched to a gene.

The chain employs TRBV7-9 and TRBJ2-1; TRBD2 fits 10 bases in the junction. The clonotype originates from a woman aged 55 to 70 in good health. The sequencing sample was made of blood. The sequenced DNA is TGTGCCAGCATCCTACCGGGACTAGCGATTAATGAGCAGTTCTTC. Its protein reads: CASILPGLAINEQFF. The full variable domain, with segments outside the CDR3 supplied by the reference TRBV7-9 and TRBJ2-1 proteins, appears as DTGVSQNPRHKITKRGQNVTFRCDPISEHNRLYWYRQTLGQGPEFLTYFQNEAQLEKSRLLSDRFSAERPKGSFSTLEIQRTEQGDSAMYLCASILPGLAINEQFFGPGTRLTVL.